The clone carrying this TCR beta chain came up a few times. This CDR3 spans 15 amino acids. Germline CDR1 reads SQVTM; CDR2 reads ANQGSEA. J lost 3 bases, V lost 5 bases, and 10 bases had no gene match. This sample stems from a study of T cells after posttransplantation cyclophosphamide. Libraries were prepared by immunoSEQ multiplex PCR; TCRdb keeps only in-frame clonotypes and omits some of them. The sample offers 30,000 to 35,000 clones and no singletons, the top ten holding less than 5%. The related graft donor's blood sample was taken on the day of bone marrow donation. The V gene is TRBV29-1, the J gene TRBJ1-2; 9 bases agree with TRBD1. The source is a woman aged 25 to 39 in good health and a related stem cell transplant donor. Material: PBMCs. CDR3 protein: CSVFSDRGGDYGYTF. DNA for the CDR3: TGCAGCGTTTTCTCGGACAGGGGAGGCGACTATGGCTACACCTTC. The full variable domain, its missing parts supplied by reference TRBV29-1 and TRBJ1-2, is SAVISQKPSRDICQRGTSLTIQCQVDSQVTMMFWYRQQPGQSLTLIATANQGSEATYESGFVIDKFPISRPNLTFSTLTVSNMSPEDSSIYLCSVFSDRGGDYGYTFGSGTRLTVV.